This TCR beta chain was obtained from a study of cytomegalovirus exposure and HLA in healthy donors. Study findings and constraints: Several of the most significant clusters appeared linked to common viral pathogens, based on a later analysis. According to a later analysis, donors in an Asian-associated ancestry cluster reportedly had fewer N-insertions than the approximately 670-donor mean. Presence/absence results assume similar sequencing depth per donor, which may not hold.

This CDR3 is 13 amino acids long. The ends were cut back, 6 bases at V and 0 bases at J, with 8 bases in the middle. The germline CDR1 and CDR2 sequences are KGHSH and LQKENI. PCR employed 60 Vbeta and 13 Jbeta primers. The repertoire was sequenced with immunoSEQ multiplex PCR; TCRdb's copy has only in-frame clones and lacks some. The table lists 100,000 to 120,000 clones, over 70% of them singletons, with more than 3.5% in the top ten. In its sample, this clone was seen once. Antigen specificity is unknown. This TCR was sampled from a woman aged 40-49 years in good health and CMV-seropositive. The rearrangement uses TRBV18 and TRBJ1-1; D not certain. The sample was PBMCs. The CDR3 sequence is CASSDLLNTEAFF. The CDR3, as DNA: TGTGCCAGCTCGGACTTGTTGAACACTGAAGCTTTCTTT.